Presented here are 21 T cell receptor beta chains from one specimen sequenced in a study of cytomegalovirus exposure and HLA in healthy donors. The PCR had 60 Vbeta and 13 Jbeta primers. Sequenced by immunoSEQ multiplex PCR; TCRdb stores in-frame clones only, minus some. Among around 150,000 clones listed, roughly four fifths were seen once. Sample: PBMCs. The receptors originated from a man between 45 and 60 years old in good health and CMV-seropositive.

This clone was counted only a few times. The V call is TRBV11-2, the J call TRBJ2-7; D possibly corresponds to TRBD2 (5 bases). Germline CDR1 and CDR2: SGHAT and FQNNGV. V was pared by 0 bases and J by 3 bases, with 12 bases between. The CDR3 has 15 residues. The CDR3 is CASSLERGLGYEQYF. CDR3 DNA: TGTGCCAGCAGCTTAGAACGAGGGCTGGGCTACGAGCAGTACTTC. Drawing the rest from reference TRBV11-2 and TRBJ2-7, the complete variable domain is EAGVAQSPRYKIIEKRQSVAFWCNPISGHATLYWYQQILGQGPKLLIQFQNNGVVDDSQLPKDRFSAERLKGVDSTLKIQPAKLEDSAVYLCASSLERGLGYEQYFGPGTRLTVT.

The chain is built from TRBV5-1 and TRBJ2-2, with 12 bases identical to TRBD1. This CDR3 has 14 amino acids. CDR1 is SGHRS, CDR2 YFSETQ, per germline. With V trimmed by 4 bases and J by 6 bases, 1 base remained unmatched. CDR3 coding DNA: TGCGCCAGCAGCGGGACAGGGGGCTCCGGGGAGCTGTTTTTT. Translating gives CASSGTGGSGELFF.

The chain carries TRBV10-2 and TRBJ1-3, with a tentative D call TRBD1 (5 bases). V gave up 8 bases and J gave up 0 bases, with 11 bases separating them. This CDR3 has 14 residues. The germline V gene has CDR1 WSHSY and CDR2 SAAADI. The CDR3 coding sequence is TGCGCCAGCGGGGCAGTATACTCTGGAAACACCATATATTTT. Amino acid sequence: CASGAVYSGNTIYF.

V is TRBV14 and J is TRBJ1-2, with a tentative D call TRBD1 (6 bases). The CDR3 covers 15 residues. Germline assignment: CDR1 SGHDN and CDR2 FVKESK. Trimming cost V 2 bases and J 3 bases, with 13 bases left between them. CDR3 residues: CASSQSRKGDYGYTF. The CDR3 nucleotides read TGTGCCAGCAGCCAAAGCCGCAAGGGGGACTATGGCTACACCTTC.

This chain uses TRBV5-1 with TRBJ1-1; D possibly corresponds to TRBD1 (6 bases). The V end lost 6 bases, the J end lost 11 bases, and 23 bases lay between the germline ends. The CDR3 extends over 14 amino acids. CDR1 is SGHRS, CDR2 YFSETQ, per germline. CDR3 DNA: TGCGCCAGCACCTCAACAGGGTCGCGGATGAGGGCTTTCTTT. This encodes CASTSTGSRMRAFF.

J is TRBJ2-2 and V is TRBV7-2; D gene ambiguous. This CDR3 comprises 14 residues. From germline, CDR1 is SGHTA and CDR2 FQGNSA. V was shortened by 0 bases and J by 7 bases, with 9 bases between the two germline ends. In DNA form, the CDR3 reads TGTGCCAGCAGCTTAGCGAGGAGTAACGGGGAGCTGTTTTTT. It translates to CASSLARSNGELFF.

The V call is TRBV7-6, the J call TRBJ1-4, with D maybe TRBD1 (6 bases). CDR1 SGHVS and CDR2 FNYEAQ come from the germline V gene. The V end lost 5 bases, the J end lost 8 bases, and 12 bases lay between the germline ends. The length of the CDR3 is 13 residues. Here the CDR3 reads CASSPRQVEKLFF. The CDR3 DNA sequence: TGTGCCAGCAGCCCCCGACAGGTGGAAAAACTGTTTTTT.

The J gene is TRBJ1-2, the V gene TRBV7-8, with TRBD1 identical over 8 bases. The J segment lost 6 bases and the V segment lost 6 bases, leaving 9 bases of the junction unmatched. The CDR3 is 14 residues long. Germline-derived CDR1 and CDR2 are SGHVS and FQNEAQ. The CDR3 DNA reads as TGTGCCAGCAGTCCCAATGGACAGGGACATGGCTACACCTTC. This translates into CASSPNGQGHGYTF.

The chain carries TRBV30 and TRBJ2-2; weak D call: TRBD2 (6 bases). In germline, CDR1 is GTSNPN, CDR2 SVGIG (reference sequence). Between the trimmed V and J ends, which lost 0 bases and 6 bases, there was a span of 11 bases. The CDR3 is made up of 14 amino acids. The CDR3 DNA reads as TGTGCCTGGAGTGTAGGGCGGAGGGCCGGGGAGCTGTTTTTT. Translation gives CAWSVGRRAGELFF.

This chain uses TRBV6-5 with TRBJ2-7, with D unresolved. Germline V gene lookup returns CDR1 MNHEY and CDR2 SVGAGI. The V end was cut by 2 bases, the J end by 0 bases, with 11 bases between. This CDR3 spans 15 amino acids. In DNA form, the CDR3 reads TGTGCCAGCAGTTACGTTTCAGGAAACTCCTACGAGCAGTACTTC. Its protein product is CASSYVSGNSYEQYF.

The J gene is TRBJ1-2, the V gene TRBV2, with a tentative D call TRBD1 (5 bases). CDR3 length equals 16 residues. Per germline, CDR1 SNHLY and CDR2 FYNNEI. V gave up 2 bases and J gave up 5 bases, with 18 bases separating them. The CDR3: CASSETPGKGKYGYTF. DNA of the CDR3: TGTGCCAGCAGTGAAACCCCAGGCAAGGGGAAGTATGGCTACACCTTC.

The gene calls are TRBV7-3 and TRBJ2-2; D is possibly TRBD1 (5 bases). With 9 bases removed from V and 2 bases from J, the gap between germline ends came to 13 bases. CDR3 length: 14 residues. Germline CDR1 SGHTA, CDR2 FQGTGA. CDR3 sequence: CASSSRANTGELFF. CDR3 nucleotide sequence: TGTGCCAGTTCGTCCAGGGCAAACACCGGGGAGCTGTTTTTT.

This chain links TRBV5-1 with TRBJ1-2; D call uncertain. Between the trimmed V and J ends, which lost 2 bases and 0 bases, there was a span of 11 bases. Germline V CDR1 and CDR2: SGHRS, YFSETQ. CDR3 length equals 15 residues. CDR3: CASSLVSVANYGYTF. DNA of the CDR3: TGCGCCAGCAGCTTAGTCAGCGTTGCTAACTATGGCTACACCTTC.

The chain links TRBV11-2 to TRBJ2-1, with 8 bases lining up with TRBD2. In germline, CDR1 is SGHAT, CDR2 FQNNGV. Trimming removed 1 base from V and 4 bases from J; junction bases left unmatched: 9. This CDR3 has 17 residues. This chain's CDR3 is CASSLGLISGTYNEQFF. CDR3 in DNA: TGTGCCAGCAGCTTAGGTTTAATTAGCGGGACATACAATGAGCAGTTCTTC. The variable domain in full, with the rest retrieved from reference TRBV11-2 and TRBJ2-1, is EAGVAQSPRYKIIEKRQSVAFWCNPISGHATLYWYQQILGQGPKLLIQFQNNGVVDDSQLPKDRFSAERLKGVDSTLKIQPAKLEDSAVYLCASSLGLISGTYNEQFFGPGTRLTVL.

This clone has a single count. DNA for the CDR3: TGCGCCAGCAGCCAATCATACAGGGACTATGGCTACACCTTC. Protein sequence: CASSQSYRDYGYTF. The V gene is TRBV4-3, the J gene TRBJ1-2; D might be TRBD1 (6 bases). Trimming took off 2 bases at V and 3 bases at J, with 10 bases between the two ends. Germline loops: CDR1 LGHNA, CDR2 YSLEER. CDR3 size: 14 residues.

The genes are TRBV2 and TRBJ2-3, with 9 bases identical to TRBD2. In germline, CDR1 is SNHLY, CDR2 FYNNEI. CDR3 length: 15 residues. The J segment lost 3 bases and the V segment lost 7 bases, leaving 8 bases of the junction unmatched. CDR3 DNA sequence: TGTGCCAGCAAAGCTATAGCGGGAGCTACAGATACGCAGTATTTT. Translation: CASKAIAGATDTQYF.

The V call is TRBV4-2, the J call TRBJ1-1; TRBD1 is a possible D gene (5 bases). The CDR3 has 14 amino acids. Per the germline V gene, CDR1 is LGHNA and CDR2 is YNFKEQ. V lost 7 bases and J 0 bases, leaving 12 bases between the germline ends. The DNA for the CDR3 is TGTGCCAGCAAAAAACAGGCTATGAACACTGAAGCTTTCTTT. Protein: CASKKQAMNTEAFF.

This clone was counted only a few times. The V and J genes are TRBV9 and TRBJ2-1, with a weak D call TRBD2 (6 bases). V lost 3 bases, J lost 1 base, and 20 bases lay in between. CDR1 and CDR2 from the germline V gene are SGDLS and YYNGEE. The CDR3 consists of 18 residues. CDR3 amino acids: CASSAAFSLAKSYNEQFF. In DNA form, the CDR3 reads TGTGCCAGCAGCGCAGCCTTTTCCCTAGCGAAGTCCTACAATGAGCAGTTCTTC.

J is TRBJ1-1 and V is TRBV13; 7 positions match TRBD1. CDR3 length: 15 amino acids. Trimming cost V 5 bases and J 1 base; bases outside gene matches: 7. The germline V gene encodes CDR1 PRHDT and CDR2 FYEKMQ (reference sequence). CDR3 in amino acids: CASSVSDRRNTEAFF. Here the CDR3 DNA reads TGTGCCAGCAGCGTCTCGGACAGGAGGAACACTGAAGCTTTCTTT.

This clone was found once. The genes are TRBV18 and TRBJ2-1; weak D call: TRBD1 (6 bases). The CDR3 is 14 residues long. CDR1 KGHSH and CDR2 LQKENI come from the germline V gene. Trimming took 5 bases from V and 7 from J, leaving 15 bases between them. This CDR3 reads CASSTTTGGNEQFF. CDR3 nucleotides: TGTGCCAGCTCAACTACGACAGGAGGAAATGAGCAGTTCTTC.

This chain joins TRBV6-5 and TRBJ2-4; 11 positions match TRBD1. Germline V gene sequence: CDR1 MNHEY, CDR2 SVGAGI. V lost 7 bases to trimming and J lost 9 bases; unmatched junction nucleotides: 5. This CDR3 has 13 amino acids. For the CDR3, the DNA is TGTGCCAGCACGGACAGGGGGCAAGGCATTCAGTACTTC. Its protein is CASTDRGQGIQYF.